This passage covers 21 T cell receptor beta chains from one sample sequenced in a study of blood T cells in healthy people across ages. Alongside a J-beta primer mix, a sample-barcoded 5' primer served in a second PCR lasting roughly 6 to 11 cycles. From the 5' RACE reads, TCRdb called clonotypes with MiXCR, one entry per CDR3 protein. The table records hundreds of thousands of distinct CDR3 sequences, around 48% of them present only once. The source material was blood. The receptors come from a woman aged 55-69 years in good health.

The gene calls are TRBV7-3 and TRBJ1-2, with 7 bases lining up with TRBD1. Germline values: CDR1 SGHTA, CDR2 FQGTGA. Losses at the gene ends were 5 bases for V and 1 base for J; bases not matched to a gene: 7. The CDR3 contains 15 residues. The CDR3 loop is CASSRSGTDNYGYTF. Written as DNA, the CDR3 is TGTGCCAGCAGCCGCTCAGGGACAGATAACTATGGCTACACCTTC.

This clonotype was observed a few times. The J gene is TRBJ2-1, the V gene TRBV20-1; 7 bases map to TRBD2. Unmatched junction bases numbered 9, after V lost 3 bases and J lost 1 base. CDR1 DFQATT and CDR2 SNEGSKA come from the germline V gene (reference sequence). The CDR3 is 16 amino acids. DNA of the CDR3: TGCAGTGCTAGTGATGAAGGGAGGGTTTCCTACAATGAGCAGTTCTTC. Its protein is CSASDEGRVSYNEQFF.

This clonotype has a single count. The CDR3 bases are TGCAGCGTGGTTCCTAGCGGCGGTCGCACAGATACGCAGTATTTT. It translates to CSVVPSGGRTDTQYF. The chain combines TRBV29-1 with TRBJ2-3, with TRBD2 matching over 7 bases. Germline-derived CDR1 and CDR2 are SQVTM and ANQGSEA. The CDR3 is 15 residues long. V lost 6 bases, J lost 1 base, and 10 bases stayed unmatched.

The rearrangement links TRBV11-2 to TRBJ2-3; 12 positions match TRBD2. V lost 4 bases, J lost 2 bases, and 7 bases stayed unmatched. Per germline, CDR1 SGHAT and CDR2 FQNNGV. This CDR3 spans 17 amino acids. CDR3 DNA: TGTGCCAGCAGCTCCAGACTAGCGGGAGAGCTCACAGATACGCAGTATTTT. Protein sequence: CASSSRLAGELTDTQYF.

The J gene is TRBJ2-5, the V gene TRBV29-1, with unresolved D. The V and J ends lost 6 bases and 5 bases respectively, with 16 bases between them. Germline lookup yields CDR1 SQVTM and CDR2 ANQGSEA. The CDR3 sequence is 13 residues long. CDR3 DNA: TGCAGCGTGGGCCGAGGCGTCGGGGAGACCCAGTACTTC. It specifies CSVGRGVGETQYF.

The rearrangement joins TRBV7-6 to TRBJ2-3; 9 nucleotides line up with TRBD1. Germline V CDR1 and CDR2: SGHVS, FNYEAQ. Trimming removed 5 bases from V and 4 bases from J; junction bases left unmatched: 10. This CDR3 contains 16 residues. CDR3 in amino acids: CASSGRDRDSSDTQYF. CDR3 bases: TGTGCCAGCAGCGGGCGGGACAGGGACTCCTCAGATACGCAGTATTTT.

V is TRBV4-3 and J is TRBJ2-1; a weak D match, TRBD1 (5 bases). Per germline, CDR1 LGHNA and CDR2 YSLEER. This CDR3 is built from 15 residues. The V end lost 1 base, the J end lost 9 bases, and 16 bases lay between the germline ends. CDR3 DNA: TGCGCCAGCAGCCAAGTTCTAGGGGCAGTCACTGAGCAGTTCTTC. This codes for CASSQVLGAVTEQFF.

The V gene is TRBV6-1, the J gene TRBJ1-5, with TRBD1 identical over 7 bases. This CDR3 contains 16 residues. V lost 2 bases to trimming and J lost 5 bases; unmatched junction nucleotides: 9. CDR1 and CDR2 (germline): MNHNS, SASEGT. DNA of the CDR3: TGTGCCAGCAGTGAAAATGGGCGACAGGGTTATCAGCCCCAGCATTTT. Its translation: CASSENGRQGYQPQHF.

V usage is TRBV7-2 and J usage is TRBJ2-3, with unresolved D. V was cut by 5 bases and J by 6 bases, with 12 bases left in between. The CDR3 runs 13 residues. CDR1 is SGHTA and CDR2 is FQGNSA in the germline V gene. In nucleotides, the CDR3 is TGTGCCAGCAGCCCTGAGGTCCCCGATACGCAGTATTTT. It translates to CASSPEVPDTQYF.

This clonotype was observed a handful of times. The rearrangement joins TRBV7-3 to TRBJ2-7; 12 bases align to TRBD2. The ends lost 2 bases at V and 7 bases at J; junction bases unmatched: 6. The CDR3 consists of 15 residues. The V gene's germline CDR1 is SGHTA and CDR2 FQGTGA. CDR3 in amino acids: CASSLSRTSGKEQYF. CDR3 DNA sequence: TGTGCCAGCAGCTTATCCAGGACTAGCGGGAAAGAGCAGTACTTC.

The sample holds a few counts of this clonotype. The rearrangement joins TRBV20-1 to TRBJ2-5; D call uncertain. CDR1 is DFQATT and CDR2 is SNEGSKA in the germline V gene (reference sequence). The CDR3 totals 11 residues. V was pared by 1 base and J by 5 bases, with 5 bases between. The CDR3 reads CSARVEETQYF. The CDR3 coding sequence is TGCAGTGCTAGAGTGGAGGAGACCCAGTACTTC.

The chain carries TRBV18 and TRBJ2-4; D unclear. The CDR3 extends over 13 amino acids. The germline gives CDR1 KGHSH, CDR2 LQKENI. Between the trimmed V and J ends, which lost 3 bases and 8 bases, there was a span of 11 bases. CDR3 in DNA: TGTGCCAGCTCACCGGGTAGTCGGGACATTCAGTACTTC. It is translated as CASSPGSRDIQYF. Full variable domain (outside the CDR3, taken from reference TRBV18 and TRBJ2-4): NAGVMQNPRHLVRRRGQEARLRCSPMKGHSHVYWYRQLPEEGLKFMVYLQKENIIDESGMPKERFSAEFPKEGPSILRIQQVVRGDSAAYFCASSPGSRDIQYFGAGTRLSVL.

The rearrangement links TRBV28 to TRBJ1-2, with D possibly TRBD1 on 5 matching bases. The CDR3 consists of 14 residues. The V end lost 3 bases, the J end lost 0 bases, and 8 bases lay between the germline ends. Per germline, CDR1 MDHEN and CDR2 SYDVKM. The CDR3 coding sequence is TGTGCCAGCAGTTTGGCAGGGCCTAACTATGGCTACACCTTC. As protein: CASSLAGPNYGYTF.

The chain has TRBV9 and TRBJ1-2; 11 positions match TRBD1. Trimming at V came to 3 bases and at J to 8 bases, leaving 3 bases not matched to a gene. The CDR3 runs to 13 residues. Per the germline V gene, CDR1 is SGDLS and CDR2 is YYNGEE. CDR3 loop: CASSGTGGGGYTF. The CDR3 region has the DNA TGTGCCAGCAGCGGGACAGGGGGCGGCGGCTACACCTTC.

The chain has TRBV29-1 and TRBJ2-5; TRBD1 or TRBD2 may be the D gene (5 bases each). The CDR3 contains 12 residues. Trimming cost V 7 bases and J 5 bases, with 14 bases left between them. Germline V gene lookup returns CDR1 SQVTM and CDR2 ANQGSEA. The CDR3 region is CSAGTPAETQYF. CDR3 DNA sequence: TGCAGCGCGGGGACCCCGGCGGAGACCCAGTACTTC.

The chain joins TRBV7-8 to TRBJ2-1, with 9 bases that match TRBD2. Germline CDR1 reads SGHVS; CDR2 reads FQNEAQ. This CDR3 region has 18 residues. Losses at the gene ends were 5 bases for V and 1 base for J; bases not matched to a gene: 12. CDR3 amino acids: CASSLLSLAGRSYNEQFF. CDR3 nucleotides: TGTGCCAGCAGCCTCCTTAGTCTAGCGGGAAGATCCTACAATGAGCAGTTCTTC.

This rearrangement joins TRBV6-2 or TRBV6-3 to TRBJ2-1, with D uncertain. The CDR3 is 15 residues long. V was trimmed by 2 bases and J by 11 bases, leaving 19 bases between them. Germline values: CDR1 MNHEY, CDR2 SVGEGT. The CDR3 DNA reads as TGTGCCAGCAGTTACAGCCAGCCCTCGACAATGAAGCAGTTCTTC. Its translation: CASSYSQPSTMKQFF.

The chain couples TRBV20-1 to TRBJ2-4; 8 bases line up with TRBD2. Germline V gives CDR1 DFQATT, CDR2 SNEGSKA (reference sequence). With 0 bases clipped from V and 2 bases from J, the junction kept 9 bases outside the gene matches. The CDR3 sequence is 17 residues long. CDR3 region: CSARDQSRGGSKNIQYF. DNA of the CDR3: TGCAGTGCTAGAGATCAGTCCCGGGGGGGGTCCAAAAACATTCAGTACTTC.

This clonotype has more than one count but fewer than ten. J is TRBJ2-7 and V is TRBV7-2, with 12 bases matching TRBD1. Germline-derived CDR1 and CDR2 are SGHTA and FQGNSA. V shed 5 bases and J 2 bases; nucleotides not matched to a gene: 7. The CDR3 has 16 residues. The chain's CDR3 is CASSRTGTGGTYEQYF. The DNA for the CDR3 is TGTGCCAGCAGCAGAACCGGGACAGGGGGCACCTACGAGCAGTACTTC.

About this clonotype: This may stem from a read error, because a much larger clone lies one nucleotide away. The chain uses TRBV20-1 and TRBJ2-1; 7 bases line up with TRBD2. The CDR3 consists of 17 residues. The germline CDR1 and CDR2 sequences are DFQATT and SNEGSKA (reference sequence). In DNA form, the CDR3 reads TGCAGTGCCCTCATCCACCCTAGCGGAAGCTCCTACAATGGGCAGTTCTTC. It codes for CSALIHPSGSSYNGQFF.

The V gene is TRBV27, the J gene TRBJ1-2; 8 nucleotides match TRBD1. Trimming removed 6 bases from V and 4 bases from J; junction bases left unmatched: 13. The CDR3 is 16 residues long. Germline V gene sequence: CDR1 MNHEY, CDR2 SMNVEV (reference sequence). The CDR3 protein is CASSLGVGQGRYGYTF. In DNA form, the CDR3 reads TGTGCCAGCAGCCTAGGGGTAGGACAGGGACGCTATGGCTACACCTTC.